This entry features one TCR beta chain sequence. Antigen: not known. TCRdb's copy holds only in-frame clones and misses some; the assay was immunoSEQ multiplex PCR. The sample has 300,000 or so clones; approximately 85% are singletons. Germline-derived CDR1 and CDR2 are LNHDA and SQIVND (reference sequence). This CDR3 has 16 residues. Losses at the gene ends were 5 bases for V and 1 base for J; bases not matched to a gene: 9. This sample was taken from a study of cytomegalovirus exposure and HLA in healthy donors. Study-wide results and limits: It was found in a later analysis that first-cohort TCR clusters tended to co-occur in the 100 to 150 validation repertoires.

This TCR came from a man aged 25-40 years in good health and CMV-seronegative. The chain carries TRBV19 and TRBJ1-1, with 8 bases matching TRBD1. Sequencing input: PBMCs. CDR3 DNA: TGTGCCAGTAGTCCCTTAGACAGGGGACGGAACACTGAAGCTTTCTTT. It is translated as CASSPLDRGRNTEAFF.